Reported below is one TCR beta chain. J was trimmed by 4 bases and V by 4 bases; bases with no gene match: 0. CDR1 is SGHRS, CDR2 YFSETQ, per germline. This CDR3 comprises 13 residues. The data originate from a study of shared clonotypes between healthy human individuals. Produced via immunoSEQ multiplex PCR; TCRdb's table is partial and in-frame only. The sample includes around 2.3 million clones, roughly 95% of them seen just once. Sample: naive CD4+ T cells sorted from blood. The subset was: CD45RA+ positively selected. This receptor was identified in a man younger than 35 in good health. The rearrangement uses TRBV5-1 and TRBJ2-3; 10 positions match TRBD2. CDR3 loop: CASSTSGADTQYF. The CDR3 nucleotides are TGCGCCAGCAGCACTAGCGGGGCAGATACGCAGTATTTT.